The 17 T cell receptor beta chains listed next were all sequenced from one sample in a study of cytomegalovirus exposure and HLA in healthy donors. Researchers ran the PCR with 60 Vbeta and 13 Jbeta primers. The data were produced by immunoSEQ multiplex PCR, yet TCRdb's version contains in-frame clones alone and is incomplete. The profile shows around 150,000 clones, 65% to 80% of them singletons. The sequenced material came from PBMCs. The receptors derive from a man in his forties in good health and CMV-seronegative.

The chain links TRBV11-2 to TRBJ2-3; 8 bases align to TRBD2. V was clipped by 0 bases and J by 5 bases; unmatched bases: 10. Germline CDR1 is SGHAT and CDR2 is FQNNGV. The CDR3 extends over 17 amino acids. CDR3 DNA: TGTGCCAGCAGCTTAGAATTCGGGCGGGGGGTCCGAGATACGCAGTATTTT. This translates into CASSLEFGRGVRDTQYF.

The gene calls are TRBV28 and TRBJ2-7, with D perhaps matching TRBD1 (6 bases). CDR3 size: 16 residues. CDR1 MDHEN and CDR2 SYDVKM come from the germline V gene. V was pared by 3 bases and J by 7 bases, with 22 bases between. The CDR3, as DNA: TGTGCCAGCAGTTTGCTAACAGGGACCCTAGGAAGGGAGCAGTACTTC. This codes for CASSLLTGTLGREQYF.

The V gene is TRBV19, the J gene TRBJ1-4, with 8 bases identical to TRBD1. The V and J ends lost 7 bases and 10 bases, in that order; junction bases with no gene match: 11. CDR1 LNHDA and CDR2 SQIVND come from the germline V gene (reference sequence). This CDR3 has 14 amino acids. The CDR3 DNA reads as TGTGCCAGTACCTTAGACAGGGGCGTCGCAAAACTGTTTTTT. Translated, it gives CASTLDRGVAKLFF.

V usage is TRBV6-1 and J usage is TRBJ2-5; 8 bases are shared with TRBD2. J lost 5 bases, V lost 4 bases, and 9 bases had no gene match. The CDR3 runs 15 residues. Germline lookup yields CDR1 MNHNS and CDR2 SASEGT. CDR3 region: CASSAQRGWGETQYF. CDR3 DNA: TGTGCCAGCAGTGCTCAGCGGGGGTGGGGGGAGACCCAGTACTTC.

Concerning this clone itself: Other DNA sequences in the same sample also yield this CDR3. The J gene is TRBJ2-7, the V gene TRBV5-4, with TRBD1 as a possible D gene (5 bases). The V gene's germline CDR1 is SGHNT and CDR2 YYREEE (reference sequence). The length of the CDR3 is 14 residues. V lost 0 bases to trimming and J lost 4 bases, with 11 bases between them. The CDR3: CASSLGQGQYEQYF. The CDR3 nucleotides are TGTGCCAGCAGCTTGGGGCAGGGCCAATACGAGCAGTACTTC.

The V gene is TRBV5-1, the J gene TRBJ1-1; TRBD1 might be the D (5 bases). Trimming removed 0 bases from V and 5 bases from J, with 14 bases in between. The CDR3 spans 15 residues. The V gene's germline CDR1 is SGHRS and CDR2 YFSETQ. CDR3 amino acids: CASSLETQGFTEAFF. As DNA, the CDR3 is TGCGCCAGCAGCTTGGAAACGCAGGGCTTTACTGAAGCTTTCTTT.

The chain combines TRBV7-2 with TRBJ1-4, with 11 bases lining up with TRBD1. This CDR3 is 14 amino acids long. V lost 3 bases and J lost 8; bases outside the gene matches: 2. In germline, CDR1 is SGHTA, CDR2 FQGNSA. CDR3 bases: TGTGCCAGCAGCTTGGGACAGGGGGGCGAAAAACTGTTTTTT. Its translation is CASSLGQGGEKLFF.

The V gene is TRBV4-1, the J gene TRBJ2-1, with 12 bases that match TRBD1. The CDR3 runs 14 residues. Germline-derived CDR1 and CDR2 are MGHRA and YSYEKL. The trim removed 5 bases at V and 6 bases at J, leaving 2 bases unmatched. The chain's CDR3 is CASSGGQGANEQFF. The CDR3 DNA is TGCGCCAGCAGCGGGGGACAGGGGGCCAATGAGCAGTTCTTC.

The sample holds a few counts of this clone. The chain carries TRBV6-5 and TRBJ1-4, with a tentative D call TRBD1 (5 bases). Germline-derived CDR1 and CDR2 are MNHEY and SVGAGI. The V and J ends lost 8 bases and 0 bases respectively, with 13 bases between them. This CDR3 has 15 amino acids. In nucleotides, the CDR3 is TGTGCCAGCGGGGTGACAGCTGCAACTAATGAAAAACTGTTTTTT. Translation: CASGVTAATNEKLFF.

This chain links TRBV11-2 with TRBJ2-1; 9 positions match TRBD2. Germline CDR1 is SGHAT and CDR2 is FQNNGV. V lost 1 base to trimming and J lost 4 bases; unmatched junction nucleotides: 5. The CDR3 consists of 16 residues. Here the CDR3 DNA reads TGTGCCAGCAGCTTAGTTGCGGGGGGGGTATACAATGAGCAGTTCTTC. Its protein product is CASSLVAGGVYNEQFF.

The chain carries TRBV28 and TRBJ2-2, with 9 bases identical to TRBD2. This CDR3 has 16 residues. V lost 5 bases, J lost 5 bases, and 9 bases stayed unmatched. CDR1 and CDR2 (germline): MDHEN, SYDVKM. CDR3 nucleotides: TGTGCCAGCAGTGGTTGGCGGGGGGGAGGGACCGGGGAGCTGTTTTTT. It specifies CASSGWRGGGTGELFF. Full variable domain (missing parts from reference TRBV28 and TRBJ2-2): DVKVTQSSRYLVKRTGEKVFLECVQDMDHENMFWYRQDPGLGLRLIYFSYDVKMKEKGDIPEGYSVSREKKERFSLILESASTNQTSMYLCASSGWRGGGTGELFFGEGSRLTVL.

Concerning this clone: The sample contains more than one DNA sequence encoding this CDR3. The chain links TRBV13 to TRBJ2-7; 7 bases line up with TRBD2. The V gene end was trimmed by 5 bases and the J gene end by 2 bases; junction bases not matched to a gene: 12. Germline V gives CDR1 PRHDT, CDR2 FYEKMQ (reference sequence). The CDR3 length is 16 residues. CDR3 DNA: TGTGCCAGCAGCCTTCCTACCGGGACTAATCCCTACGAGCAGTACTTC. Amino acids: CASSLPTGTNPYEQYF.

V usage is TRBV6-6 and J usage is TRBJ1-4; weak D call: TRBD1 (5 bases). The CDR3 length is 16 residues. The V and J ends lost 6 bases and 8 bases respectively, with 22 bases between them. CDR1 and CDR2 (germline): MNHNY, SVGAGI (reference sequence). CDR3 region: CASSRLLTAGREKLFF. The DNA of the CDR3 is TGTGCCAGCAGCCGACTTCTGACAGCCGGTCGGGAAAAACTGTTTTTT.

This clone was seen just once. This chain connects TRBV27 to TRBJ2-3; TRBD2 agrees at 13 bases. V gave up 4 bases and J gave up 6 bases; unmatched junction bases: 7. There are 16 residues in the CDR3. Looked up from germline, CDR1 is MNHEY and CDR2 is SMNVEV (reference sequence). The CDR3 region is CASSSRLAGGSDTQYF. The CDR3 region has the DNA TGTGCCAGCAGTTCACGACTAGCGGGGGGATCCGATACGCAGTATTTT.

This sequence joins TRBV6-1 and TRBJ1-5; the D is unclear. Trimming cost V 7 bases and J 0 bases, with 13 bases left between them. The CDR3 loop spans 15 amino acids. Germline values: CDR1 MNHNS, CDR2 SASEGT. CDR3 DNA: TGTGCCAGCACTAGAACACCGTATAGCAATCAGCCCCAGCATTTT. It translates to CASTRTPYSNQPQHF.

This clone was recorded a few times. The chain links TRBV30 to TRBJ1-5, with unresolved D. Germline-derived CDR1 and CDR2 are GTSNPN and SVGIG (reference sequence). Deletions cut 0 bases from V and 8 bases from J, with 11 bases between. The CDR3 totals 13 residues. In DNA, the CDR3 is TGTGCCTGGAGTGTAGGAGATGTGGAGCCCCAGCATTTT. Translated: CAWSVGDVEPQHF.

The V gene is TRBV7-9, the J gene TRBJ2-2; perhaps TRBD2 as D (5 bases). The germline V gene encodes CDR1 SEHNR and CDR2 FQNEAQ (reference sequence). V lost 0 bases, J lost 7 bases, and 9 bases lay in between. This CDR3 comprises 14 residues. The CDR3 protein is CASSLAPDYGELFF. CDR3 sequence (DNA): TGTGCCAGCAGCTTAGCACCCGACTACGGGGAGCTGTTTTTT.